This T cell receptor beta chain emerged from a study of blood T cell repertoires in COVID-19. The data were produced by immunoSEQ multiplex PCR, yet TCRdb's version contains in-frame clones alone and is incomplete. The sample holds roughly 88,000 clones, 87% seen once. Sequencing was performed on peripheral blood. The source of this sequence is an older woman with COVID-19, enrolled during active disease.

This CDR3 reads CASQGTSNYGYTF. The CDR3 nucleotides read TGTGCCAGCCAGGGGACCTCTAACTATGGCTACACCTTC. This sequence joins TRBV6-5 and TRBJ1-2; tentatively, D is TRBD1 (6 bases). V shed 8 bases and J shed 0 bases, with 10 bases lying between them. The CDR3 has 13 residues. Germline assignment: CDR1 MNHEY and CDR2 SVGAGI.